This T cell receptor (beta chain) was profiled in a study of shared clonotypes between healthy human individuals. As for the study in general: Participating donors consisted of two women and a few men aged 18 to 49. Study-level points and caveats: Sequencing depth was expected to affect clonotype sharing among donors. Generation of non-shared clonotypes was less probable than generation of clonotypes shared by all four donors.

Repertoires were generated with immunoSEQ multiplex PCR, while TCRdb's copy carries only in-frame clones and drops some. The sample lists under 1 million clones, 95% to 97% occurring once. CDR1 and CDR2 (germline): SNHLY, FYNNEI. V dropped 4 bases and J dropped 0; count of bases not matched to a gene: 3. The CDR3 runs 14 residues. CD45RO-negative cells were positively selected for CCR7, leaving out terminally differentiated effector memory CD45RA+ cells. Notes on this clone: Its antigen is not known.

The chain uses TRBV2 and TRBJ2-7; the match to TRBD1 covers 7 bases. Sequenced input: naive CD8+ T cells sorted from blood. The TCR sequence derives from a man aged 25-45 years in good health. The CDR3 region is CASSGRTGSYEQYF. The CDR3, as DNA: TGTGCCAGCAGTGGCCGGACAGGCTCCTACGAGCAGTACTTC.